This T cell receptor beta chain was sequenced in a study of shared clonotypes between healthy human individuals (dated by TCRdb to the early 2020s). Looking at the study overall: The cohort included three men and a couple of women between 18 and 49 years of age. For each donor, CD4 naive and CD4 memory were each given three plates, CD8 naive was given two plates, and CD8 memory was given one plate. Blood TCR repertoires of about five healthy adults were deeply sequenced to estimate repertoire size and the extent of clonotype sharing between individuals. To increase sequencing depth and limit assay-specific biases, different laboratories used diverse techniques to prepare libraries and sequence TCR repertoires. Each donor's leukapheresis produced roughly between roughly 0.85 and 10 billion PBMCs. General study outcomes and caveats: Only blood was sampled, and tissue TCR repertoires likely differ from those in blood. Higher generation probabilities were observed for clonotypes shared by all four sorted-subset donors than for non-shared clonotypes. Pairwise subsampling indicated that sequencing depth was expected to affect the degree of clonotype sharing among donors. The small number of donors limited the genetic and exposure-history diversity represented. Rarefaction of sorted-subset datasets indicated incomplete sequencing despite the large sequencing depth. Naive subsets generally had larger estimated clonotype richness than memory subsets. Roughly 5% of naive CD4, 3% to 3.5% of naive CD8, about 2.5% of memory CD4, and more than 0.35% of memory CD8 clonotypes were shared across several donors.

V lost 6 bases and J lost 4 bases, and the count of bases not matched to a germline gene is 8. Measured from the cysteine to the phenylalanine, the CDR3 is 14 residues long. Kept here is only the CDR3 DNA, which spans 42 bases and is read in frame from base 1. Taken from the germline V gene (reference sequence), the CDR1 and CDR2 loops are MNHEY and SMNVEV. CD8 naive samples were obtained by positive selection for CCR7 among CD45RO-negative cells, yielding a CD45RA+CCR7+ population from which TemRA cells were excluded. Donors were healthy HIV-negative adults with no recently reported acute infections or vaccinations. Only Caucasian adults living in Nashville, Tennessee, USA were represented among the donors. Blood was obtained by leukapheresis, after which PBMCs were separated by Ficoll-Histopaque density gradient centrifugation and cryopreserved in liquid nitrogen vapor phase. Purity and quantity of every magnetically sorted T cell population were checked by analytical flow cytometry. Genomic DNA was isolated from each sorted fraction and quantified by UV absorbance on a Nanodrop 2000c.

TCR CDR3 regions were amplified from genomic DNA by multiplex PCR using the deep immunoSEQ assay. For each cell subset, the extracted genomic DNA was distributed evenly across all wells of several immunoSEQ 96-well plates, and each plate served as one replicate. For sorted subsets, 200 to 250 ng genomic DNA, equal to 30,000 or so T cell genomes, was loaded into each replicate PCR. The purified libraries were quantified using a Qubit 3.0 fluorometer, sized with a Bioanalyzer 2100, and then quantified again using the KAPA Library Quantification kit. Each immunoSEQ 96-well plate was sequenced on its own single-read 150-cycle Illumina NextSeq 550 flow cell. The paper's data handling went like this. Because the immunoSEQ output held only junctional sequences and lacked quality scores, the filtering could not match the filtering applied to full-length reads. Sequences were annotated with PyIR, a Python wrapper for IgBLAST v1.9, using IMGT germline references to assign V/J genes and CDR3. Reads were removed for weak V/J assignments (E-value above 1e-6), missing CDR3, stop codons, out-of-frame junctions, or ambiguous translated residues. V3J clonotypes were defined by identical inferred V gene, J gene, and CDR3 amino acid sequence. The percentage overlap between two repertoires was calculated by dividing the number of shared unique clonotypes by the size of the smaller repertoire. RTK rarefaction, the Chao1 estimator, and Recon v2.1 estimates of unobserved clonotypes were used to assess repertoire richness. OLGA was used to compute generation probabilities for all TCRbeta clonotypes that the gDNA method yielded from a handful of donors. The table comes from immuneACCESS by way of TCRdb, which keeps in-frame sequences with V and J called. Part of the clones is missing from these tables; in studies checked, under half for an unresolved V gene and the rest for unknown reasons. The V and J calls and the clone size are those of that table, but D and trimming were determined from the DNA. This sample gives roughly 1,800,000 clones in total; around 96% of them show up just once. Together, the top ten hold 0.95% to 1.5% of the sample.

Concerning this clone: Its antigen remains unidentified. The input lacks base qualities; no much larger clone sits a single base away.

The chain is assembled from TRBV27 and TRBJ1-2, with 7 bases aligning to TRBD1. The specimen sequenced was naive CD8+ T cells sorted from blood. In light of the paper, this sample's cell subset or site label describes: CD45RA+CCR7+. The source is a man between 18 and 29 years old in good health. CDR3 sequence: CASRGDSQGYGYTF. DNA sequence: TGTGCCAGCAGGGGGGACAGCCAAGGCTATGGCTACACCTTC.